These 16 T cell receptor beta chains were sequenced from one sample in a study of T cells in Graves' hyperthyroidism and ophthalmopathy (dated by TCRdb to about 2019). Libraries came from multiplex PCR. Reads for this sample came from an Illumina HiSeq 2000. The TCR beta CDR3 regions were amplified from RNA transcripts. The TCR CDR3 was subjected to a first round of RT-PCR using the HTBI primer set and the Qiagen OneStep RT-PCR kit. The raw public reads went through TCRdb reprocessing: fastp at Q25, MiXCR clone calling, in-frame beta chains kept. Each entry is one CDR3 protein sequence, shown with its most common DNA and genes. This sample comprises about 620,000 distinct CDR3 sequences, around 15% of them detected only once. Together, the top ten hold 3% to 4% of the sample. The sample comprised blood. Receptors were obtained from a woman aged 30 to 39 with Graves' hyperthyroidism.

Many counts were recorded for this clonotype. V gene TRBV2 combines with J gene TRBJ2-3; perhaps TRBD2 as D (5 bases). CDR1 SNHLY and CDR2 FYNNEI come from the germline V gene. V was trimmed by 1 base and J by 4 bases, leaving 9 bases between them. CDR3 length: 14 amino acids. In DNA, the CDR3 is TGTGCCAGCAGTGAAGGGGAGTCCGCAGATACGCAGTATTTT. It yields the protein CASSEGESADTQYF.

This clonotype occurred a few times. The gene calls are TRBV6-1 and TRBJ2-3; 8 bases are shared with TRBD2. The germline V gene has CDR1 MNHNS and CDR2 SASEGT. Trimming at V came to 8 bases and at J to 5 bases, leaving 12 bases not matched to a gene. This CDR3 comprises 15 residues. The CDR3, as DNA: TGTGCCAGCTTCGATAGCGGGGCCGAGGAAGATACGCAGTATTTT. The encoded protein is CASFDSGAEEDTQYF.

This clonotype has only a few counts. This rearrangement joins TRBV11-3 to TRBJ1-6; D uncertain. V was clipped by 5 bases and J by 7 bases, with 6 bases between them. CDR1 SGHNT and CDR2 YENEEA come from the germline V gene. CDR3 size: 12 residues. The CDR3 loop reads CASSPPNSPLHF. CDR3 bases: TGTGCCAGCAGCCCCCCAAATTCACCCCTCCACTTT.

The chain uses TRBV19 and TRBJ2-2; D possibly corresponds to TRBD2 (6 bases). Trimming shortened V by 9 bases and J by 0 bases, and 17 bases separated the two germline ends. The CDR3 length is 16 residues. Looked up from germline, CDR1 is LNHDA and CDR2 is SQIVND (reference sequence). The CDR3 region is CASPHRGTSNTGELFF. Here the CDR3 DNA reads TGTGCCAGCCCCCATCGAGGGACTTCGAACACCGGGGAGCTGTTTTTT. Combining the CDR3 with reference TRBV19 and TRBJ2-2 gives the whole variable domain DGGITQSPKYLFRKEGQNVTLSCEQNLNHDAMYWYRQDPGQGLRLIYYSQIVNDFQKGDIAEGYSVSREKKESFPLTVTSAQKNPTAFYLCASPHRGTSNTGELFFGEGSRLTVL.

This clonotype has a handful of counts. The chain employs TRBV20-1 and TRBJ1-3, with no clear D. Germline V gene data show CDR1 as DFQATT and CDR2 as SNEGSKA (reference sequence). V shed 3 bases and J shed 3 bases, with 9 bases lying between them. This CDR3 has 13 amino acids. The DNA for the CDR3 is TGCAGTGCTAGTGAGGGCAGTGGAAACACCATATATTTT. Translation gives CSASEGSGNTIYF.

Ten or more counts support this clonotype. V usage is TRBV12-3 or TRBV12-4 and J usage is TRBJ1-1; maybe TRBD1 (6 bases). V lost 2 bases to trimming and J lost 0 bases, with 13 bases between them. The CDR3 extends over 16 amino acids. DNA of the CDR3: TGTGCCAGCAGTTTACCCCCGGACAGTTTGAACACTGAAGCTTTCTTT. The encoded protein is CASSLPPDSLNTEAFF.

This clonotype showed up many times. The gene calls are TRBV11-2 and TRBJ2-2; 7 positions agree with TRBD2. The trim removed 6 bases at V and 4 bases at J, leaving 8 bases unmatched. This CDR3 contains 15 residues. Germline V CDR1 and CDR2: SGHAT, FQNNGV. The CDR3 here is CASSPGLGPTGELFF. The CDR3, as DNA: TGTGCCAGCAGTCCAGGACTAGGACCCACCGGGGAGCTGTTTTTT.

This clonotype was found many times. The CDR3 region is CASSLDRESGGQFF. As DNA, the CDR3 is TGTGCCAGCAGCTTAGATCGGGAGTCAGGCGGGCAGTTCTTC. The chain couples TRBV11-2 to TRBJ2-1; TRBD2 might be the D (6 bases). The CDR3 length is 14 residues. V lost 0 bases to trimming and J lost 12 bases, with 15 bases between them. In germline, CDR1 is SGHAT, CDR2 FQNNGV.

The rearrangement joins TRBV9 to TRBJ1-3; no definite D call. CDR3 length: 17 residues. CDR1 and CDR2 from the germline V gene are SGDLS and YYNGEE. Trimming removed 0 bases at V and 0 bases at J, with 13 bases between. The CDR3 DNA is TGTGCCAGCAGCGTAGGTGGGCAGCTGAGCTCTGGAAACACCATATATTTT. Translating gives CASSVGGQLSSGNTIYF.

This clonotype was seen ten or more times. DNA of the CDR3: TGTGCCAGCAGCCTCGGACAGGGCGATGGCTACACCTTC. Translating it yields CASSLGQGDGYTF. The V and J genes are TRBV11-2 and TRBJ1-2, with TRBD1 identical over 8 bases. This CDR3 region has 13 residues. Trimming removed 5 bases from V and 6 bases from J; junction bases left unmatched: 5. CDR1 and CDR2 (germline): SGHAT, FQNNGV.

This clonotype was observed at least ten times. The chain joins TRBV20-1 to TRBJ2-1; perhaps TRBD2 as D (6 bases). The length of the CDR3 is 17 residues. Germline CDR1 DFQATT, CDR2 SNEGSKA (reference sequence). V was clipped by 0 bases and J by 12 bases, with 27 bases between them. CDR3 in DNA: TGCAGTGCTAGAGATAGGTCGGGGGACCCCCGACTTTCCTGGCAGTTCTTC. Its translation is CSARDRSGDPRLSWQFF.

This clonotype was seen ten or more times. This chain joins TRBV27 and TRBJ1-1, with D possibly being TRBD1 (6 bases). This CDR3 region has 16 residues. The germline V and J ends were trimmed by 1 base and 2 bases, with 14 bases remaining between them. Germline loops: CDR1 MNHEY, CDR2 SMNVEV (reference sequence). The CDR3 spells CASSLWGRIRNTEAFF. CDR3 nucleotides: TGTGCCAGCAGTTTATGGGGGCGCATACGCAACACTGAAGCTTTCTTT.

This clonotype has at least ten counts. The V gene is TRBV11-2, the J gene TRBJ2-5; D is unclear. Germline assignment: CDR1 SGHAT and CDR2 FQNNGV. Trimming cost V 7 bases and J 5 bases, with 11 bases left between them. The CDR3 length is 12 residues. The CDR3 loop reads CASNRGDETQYF. Here the CDR3 DNA reads TGTGCCAGCAATCGCGGTGACGAGACCCAGTACTTC. Together with reference TRBV11-2 and TRBJ2-5, the CDR3 gives the full variable domain: EAGVAQSPRYKIIEKRQSVAFWCNPISGHATLYWYQQILGQGPKLLIQFQNNGVVDDSQLPKDRFSAERLKGVDSTLKIQPAKLEDSAVYLCASNRGDETQYFGPGTRLLVL.

J is TRBJ2-6 and V is TRBV11-3, with 11 bases that match TRBD1. The CDR3 has 19 residues. CDR1 is SGHNT and CDR2 is YENEEA in the germline V gene. V was pared by 5 bases and J by 1 base, with 10 bases of the junction left unmatched. CDR3 sequence: CASSGRGGQGASGANVLTF. The CDR3, as DNA: TGTGCCAGCAGCGGACGAGGAGGACAGGGGGCATCTGGGGCCAACGTCCTGACTTTC.

This clonotype was recorded a few times. The chain employs TRBV11-1 and TRBJ2-7; D is perhaps TRBD1 or TRBD2 (5 bases each). Trimming pared 6 bases from V and 3 bases from J, leaving 15 bases between. This CDR3 comprises 14 residues. The germline CDR1 and CDR2 sequences are SGHAT and FQDESV (reference sequence). The CDR3 is CASSWDPGNYEQYF. Here the CDR3 DNA reads TGTGCCAGCAGTTGGGACCCCGGGAACTACGAGCAGTACTTC. Looking up the rest from reference TRBV11-1 and TRBJ2-7 gives the full variable domain: EAEVAQSPRYKITEKSQAVAFWCDPISGHATLYWYRQILGQGPELLVQFQDESVVDDSQLPKDRFSAERLKGVDSTLKIQPAELGDSAMYLCASSWDPGNYEQYFGPGTRLTVT.

This clonotype has at least ten counts. V is TRBV28 and J is TRBJ1-2, with D uncertain. Germline CDR1 reads MDHEN; CDR2 reads SYDVKM. This CDR3 contains 14 residues. V lost 7 bases, J lost 5 bases, and 17 bases lay in between. CDR3 bases: TGTGCCAGCAAAGGTGGATATCCCCAATATGGCTACACCTTC. This codes for CASKGGYPQYGYTF.